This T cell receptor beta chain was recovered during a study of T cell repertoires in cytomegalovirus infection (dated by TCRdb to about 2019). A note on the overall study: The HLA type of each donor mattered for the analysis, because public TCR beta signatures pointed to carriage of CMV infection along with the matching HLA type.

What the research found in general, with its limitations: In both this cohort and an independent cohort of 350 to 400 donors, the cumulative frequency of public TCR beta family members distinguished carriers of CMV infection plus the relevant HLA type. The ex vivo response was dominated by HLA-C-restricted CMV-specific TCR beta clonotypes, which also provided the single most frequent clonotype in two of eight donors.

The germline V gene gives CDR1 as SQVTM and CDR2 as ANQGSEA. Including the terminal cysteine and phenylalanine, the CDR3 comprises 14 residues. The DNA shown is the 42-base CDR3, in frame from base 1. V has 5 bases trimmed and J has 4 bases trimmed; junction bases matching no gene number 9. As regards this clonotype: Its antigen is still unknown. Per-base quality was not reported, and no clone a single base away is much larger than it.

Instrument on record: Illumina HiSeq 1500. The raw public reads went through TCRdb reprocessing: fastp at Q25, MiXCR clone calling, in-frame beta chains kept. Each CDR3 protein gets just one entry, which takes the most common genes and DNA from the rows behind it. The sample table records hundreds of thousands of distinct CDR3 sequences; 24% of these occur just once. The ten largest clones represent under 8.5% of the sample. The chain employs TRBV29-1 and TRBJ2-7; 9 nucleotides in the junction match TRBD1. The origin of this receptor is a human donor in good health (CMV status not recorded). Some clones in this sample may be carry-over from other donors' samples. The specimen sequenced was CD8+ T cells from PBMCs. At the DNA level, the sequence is TGCAGCGTTCCTATCACAGGGGGCGGTTACGAGCAGTACTTC. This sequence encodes CSVPITGGGYEQYF.